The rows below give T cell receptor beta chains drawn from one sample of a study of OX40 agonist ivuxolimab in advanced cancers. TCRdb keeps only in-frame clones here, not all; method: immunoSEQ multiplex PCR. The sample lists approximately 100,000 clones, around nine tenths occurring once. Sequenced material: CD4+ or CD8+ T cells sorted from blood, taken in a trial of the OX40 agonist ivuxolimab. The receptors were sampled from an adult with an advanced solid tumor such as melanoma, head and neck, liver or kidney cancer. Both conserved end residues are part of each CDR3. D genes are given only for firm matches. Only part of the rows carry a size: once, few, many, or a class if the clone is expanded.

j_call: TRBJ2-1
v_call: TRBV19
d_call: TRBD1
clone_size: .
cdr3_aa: CASSPDRDPYNEQFF
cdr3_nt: TGTGCCAGTAGTCCGGACAGGGACCCCTACAATGAGCAGTTCTTC

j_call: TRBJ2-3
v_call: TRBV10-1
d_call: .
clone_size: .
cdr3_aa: CASSEYRGPTDTQYF
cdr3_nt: TGCGCCAGCAGTGAGTACCGGGGGCCCACAGATACGCAGTATTTT

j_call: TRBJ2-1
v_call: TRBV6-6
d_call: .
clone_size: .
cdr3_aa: CASSYSYRTEQFF
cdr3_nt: TGTGCCAGCAGTTACTCTTACAGGACGGAGCAGTTCTTC

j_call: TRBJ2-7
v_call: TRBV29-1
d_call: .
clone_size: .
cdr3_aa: CSVTGLNGEEQYF
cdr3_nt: TGCAGCGTAACGGGACTCAACGGGGAGGAGCAGTACTTC

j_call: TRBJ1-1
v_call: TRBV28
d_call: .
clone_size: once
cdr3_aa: CASGTGFSEAFF
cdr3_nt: TGTGCCAGCGGGACTGGGTTTTCTGAAGCTTTCTTT

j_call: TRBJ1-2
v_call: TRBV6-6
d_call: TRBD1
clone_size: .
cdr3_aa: CASSTPQGVGSYGYTF
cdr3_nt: TGTGCCAGCAGTACCCCCCAGGGGGTAGGGAGCTATGGCTACACCTTC

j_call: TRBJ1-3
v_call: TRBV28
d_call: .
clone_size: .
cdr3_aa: CASTPLRGPEIDSGNTIYF
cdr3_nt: TGTGCCAGCACCCCTCTCCGAGGCCCCGAAATAGACTCTGGAAACACCATATATTTT

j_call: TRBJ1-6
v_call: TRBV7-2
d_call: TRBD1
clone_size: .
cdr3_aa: CASSSRDRNSPLHF
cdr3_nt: TGTGCCAGCAGCTCCCGGGACAGAAATTCACCCCTCCACTTT

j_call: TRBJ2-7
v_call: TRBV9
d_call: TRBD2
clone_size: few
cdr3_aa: CASSVGLAGTYEQYF
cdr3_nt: TGTGCCAGCAGCGTAGGACTAGCGGGGACCTACGAGCAGTACTTC

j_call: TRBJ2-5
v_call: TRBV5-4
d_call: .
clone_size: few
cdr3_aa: CASSLSGNEEETQYF
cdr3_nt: TGTGCCAGCAGTTTGTCCGGGAACGAGGAGGAGACCCAGTACTTC

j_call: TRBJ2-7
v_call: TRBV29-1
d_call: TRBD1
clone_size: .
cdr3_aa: CSLMDRSYEQYF
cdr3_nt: TGCAGCTTAATGGACAGGAGCTACGAGCAGTACTTC

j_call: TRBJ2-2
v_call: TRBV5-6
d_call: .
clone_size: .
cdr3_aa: CASSLDPTPNTGELFF
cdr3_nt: TGTGCCAGCAGCTTGGACCCGACGCCGAACACCGGGGAGCTGTTTTTT

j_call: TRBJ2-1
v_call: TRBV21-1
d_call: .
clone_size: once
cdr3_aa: CASSRRDRVHNEQFF
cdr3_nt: TGTGCCAGCAGCAGACGGGACAGGGTACACAATGAGCAGTTCTTC

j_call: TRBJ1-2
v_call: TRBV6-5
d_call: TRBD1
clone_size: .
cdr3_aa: CASSRQGALGSYTF
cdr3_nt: TGTGCCAGCAGTAGACAGGGGGCTCTCGGATCCTACACCTTC

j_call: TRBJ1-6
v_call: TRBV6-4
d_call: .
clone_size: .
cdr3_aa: CASSDSSQIESPLHF
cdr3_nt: TGTGCCAGCAGTGACTCGTCGCAGATTGAATCACCCCTCCACTTT

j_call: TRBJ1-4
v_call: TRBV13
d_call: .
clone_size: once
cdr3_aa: CVSSFLKGFREKLFF
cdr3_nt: TGTGTCAGCAGCTTTTTGAAAGGGTTCCGGGAAAAACTGTTTTTT

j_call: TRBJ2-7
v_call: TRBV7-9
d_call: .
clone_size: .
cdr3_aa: CASSRGDPYEQYF
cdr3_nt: TGTGCCAGCAGCCGCGGGGACCCCTACGAGCAGTACTTC

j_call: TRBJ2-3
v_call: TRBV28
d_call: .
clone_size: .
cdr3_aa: CASGSAGSGDTQYF
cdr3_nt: TGTGCCAGCGGCTCCGCGGGGAGCGGAGATACGCAGTATTTT

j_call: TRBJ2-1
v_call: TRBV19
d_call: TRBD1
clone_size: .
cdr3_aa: CASSIVGTGVHNEQFF
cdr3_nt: TGTGCCAGTAGTATAGTCGGGACAGGGGTCCACAATGAGCAGTTCTTC

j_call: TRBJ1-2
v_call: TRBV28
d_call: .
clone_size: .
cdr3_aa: CASSGGGLSVGYTF
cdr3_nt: TGTGCCAGCAGCGGTGGGGGGTTATCTGTGGGCTACACCTTC

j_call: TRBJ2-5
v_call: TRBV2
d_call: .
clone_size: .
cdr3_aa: CASRDGGSAETQYF
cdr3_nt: TGTGCCAGCAGGGACGGGGGCTCGGCGGAGACCCAGTACTTC

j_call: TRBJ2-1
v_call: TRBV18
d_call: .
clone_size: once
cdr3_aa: CASSPAGQPSYNEQFF
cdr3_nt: TGTGCCAGCTCACCAGCCGGACAGCCCTCCTACAATGAGCAGTTCTTC

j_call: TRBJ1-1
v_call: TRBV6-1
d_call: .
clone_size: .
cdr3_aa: CASSRQVAEAFF
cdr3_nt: TGTGCCAGCAGCAGACAGGTCGCTGAAGCTTTCTTT

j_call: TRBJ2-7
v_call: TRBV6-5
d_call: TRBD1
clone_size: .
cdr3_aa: CASSYRDRGTYEQYF
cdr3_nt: TGTGCCAGCAGTTACAGGGACAGGGGGACCTACGAGCAGTACTTC

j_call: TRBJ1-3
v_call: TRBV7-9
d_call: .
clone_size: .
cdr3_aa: CASSLENTIYF
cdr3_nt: TGTGCCAGCAGCTTAGAAAACACCATATATTTT

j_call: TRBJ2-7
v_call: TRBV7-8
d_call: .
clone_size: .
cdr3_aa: CASSLGVTYEQYF
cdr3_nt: TGTGCCAGCAGCTTAGGGGTAACCTACGAGCAGTACTTC

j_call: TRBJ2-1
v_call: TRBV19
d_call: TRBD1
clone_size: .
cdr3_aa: CATTRGQFNEQFF
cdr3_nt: TGTGCCACGACTCGGGGACAGTTTAATGAGCAGTTCTTC

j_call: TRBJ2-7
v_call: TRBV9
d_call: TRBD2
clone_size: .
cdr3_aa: CASSTLAGGPYEQYF
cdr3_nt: TGTGCCAGCAGTACTTTAGCGGGGGGTCCCTACGAGCAGTACTTC

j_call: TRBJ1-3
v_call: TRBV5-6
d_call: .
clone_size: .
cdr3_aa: CASSFTRSSGNTIYF
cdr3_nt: TGTGCCAGCAGCTTTACCAGAAGCTCTGGAAACACCATATATTTT

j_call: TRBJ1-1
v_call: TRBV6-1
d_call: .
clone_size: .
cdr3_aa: CASTPLGEGGTEAFF
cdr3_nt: TGTGCCAGCACCCCCTTAGGAGAGGGAGGCACTGAAGCTTTCTTT

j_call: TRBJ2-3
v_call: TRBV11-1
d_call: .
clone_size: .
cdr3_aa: CASSFISSDTQYF
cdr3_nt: TGTGCCAGCAGCTTCATTAGTTCAGATACGCAGTATTTT

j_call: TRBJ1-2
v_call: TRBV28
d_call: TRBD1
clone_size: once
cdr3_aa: CASRLTGGVRINYGYTF
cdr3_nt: TGTGCCAGCAGACTAACAGGGGGCGTGCGAATTAACTATGGCTACACCTTC

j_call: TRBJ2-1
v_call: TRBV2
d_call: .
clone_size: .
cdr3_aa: CASTPGHYNEQFF
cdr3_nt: TGTGCCAGCACCCCGGGACACTACAATGAGCAGTTCTTC

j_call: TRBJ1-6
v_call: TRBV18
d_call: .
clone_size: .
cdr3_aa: CASSREETKVALHF
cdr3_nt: TGTGCCAGCTCACGAGAGGAAACAAAAGTAGCCCTCCACTTT

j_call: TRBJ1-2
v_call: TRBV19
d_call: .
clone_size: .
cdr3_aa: CASSIVAGRDGYTF
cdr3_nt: TGTGCCAGTAGTATAGTGGCAGGGAGGGATGGCTACACCTTC

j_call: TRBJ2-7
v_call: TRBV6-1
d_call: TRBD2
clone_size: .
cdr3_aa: CASQLRTSDVYEQYF
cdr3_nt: TGTGCCAGCCAACTAAGGACTAGCGACGTCTACGAGCAGTACTTC

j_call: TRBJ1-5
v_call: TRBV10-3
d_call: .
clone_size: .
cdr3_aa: CAISADGNQPQHF
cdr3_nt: TGTGCCATCAGTGCCGACGGGAATCAGCCCCAGCATTTT

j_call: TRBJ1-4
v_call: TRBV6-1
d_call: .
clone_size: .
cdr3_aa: CASSRDWEKLFF
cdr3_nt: TGTGCCAGCAGTCGAGACTGGGAAAAACTGTTTTTT

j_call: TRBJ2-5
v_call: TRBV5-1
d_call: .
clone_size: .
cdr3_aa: CASSPGAGETQYF
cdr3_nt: TGCGCCAGCAGCCCTGGGGCGGGAGAGACCCAGTACTTC

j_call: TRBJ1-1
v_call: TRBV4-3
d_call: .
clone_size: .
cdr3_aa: CASSQEVRGTEAFF
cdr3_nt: TGCGCCAGCAGCCAAGAAGTAAGGGGCACTGAAGCTTTCTTT

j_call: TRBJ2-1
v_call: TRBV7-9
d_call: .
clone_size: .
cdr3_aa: CASSGNEQFF
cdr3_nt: TGTGCCAGCAGCGGCAATGAGCAGTTCTTC

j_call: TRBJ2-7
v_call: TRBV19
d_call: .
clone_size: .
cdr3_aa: CASSSRATNTYEQYF
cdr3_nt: TGTGCCAGTAGTAGCCGGGCCACCAACACCTACGAGCAGTACTTC

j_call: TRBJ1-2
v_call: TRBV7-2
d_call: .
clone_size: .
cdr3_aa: CASSLAGVVYGYTF
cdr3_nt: TGTGCCAGCAGCTTAGCAGGGGTGGTCTATGGCTACACCTTC

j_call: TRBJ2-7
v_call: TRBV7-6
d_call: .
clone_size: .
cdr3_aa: CASSLRGGTYEQYF
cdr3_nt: TGTGCCAGCAGCTTAAGGGGTGGGACCTACGAGCAGTACTTC

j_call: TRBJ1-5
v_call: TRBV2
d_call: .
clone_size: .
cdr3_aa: CASSEFFEAQHF
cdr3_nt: TGTGCCAGCAGTGAATTTTTCGAGGCCCAGCATTTT

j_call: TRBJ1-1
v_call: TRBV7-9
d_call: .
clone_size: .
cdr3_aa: CASSSTGFGTEAFF
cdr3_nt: TGTGCCAGCAGCTCTACAGGGTTTGGGACTGAAGCTTTCTTT

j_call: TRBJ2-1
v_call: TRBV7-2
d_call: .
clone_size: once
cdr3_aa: CASRGGEVAEQFF
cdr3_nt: TGTGCCAGCCGAGGGGGGGAGGTAGCTGAGCAGTTCTTC

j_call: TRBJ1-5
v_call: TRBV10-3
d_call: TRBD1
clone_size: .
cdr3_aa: CAISLGTGGSNQPQHF
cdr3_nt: TGTGCCATCAGCCTCGGGACAGGGGGTAGCAATCAGCCCCAGCATTTT

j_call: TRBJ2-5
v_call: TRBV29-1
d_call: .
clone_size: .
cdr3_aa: CSLGGGLGETQYF
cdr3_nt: TGCAGCCTGGGCGGGGGCCTTGGGGAGACCCAGTACTTC

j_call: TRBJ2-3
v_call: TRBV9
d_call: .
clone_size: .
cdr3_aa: CASSEQGTQYF
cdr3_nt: TGTGCCAGCAGCGAACAAGGTACGCAGTATTTT

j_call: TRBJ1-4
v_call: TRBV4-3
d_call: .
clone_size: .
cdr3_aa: CASSQDFAGGEKLFF
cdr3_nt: TGCGCCAGCAGCCAAGATTTCGCAGGCGGTGAAAAACTGTTTTTT

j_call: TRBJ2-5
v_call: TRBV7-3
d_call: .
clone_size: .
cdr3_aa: CASSLQGTPPGAQYF
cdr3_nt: TGTGCCAGCAGCTTACAAGGGACACCCCCAGGGGCCCAGTACTTC

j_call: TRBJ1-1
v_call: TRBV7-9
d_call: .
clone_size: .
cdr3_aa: CASTATGSMNTEAFF
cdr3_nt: TGTGCCAGCACCGCAACGGGGAGCATGAACACTGAAGCTTTCTTT

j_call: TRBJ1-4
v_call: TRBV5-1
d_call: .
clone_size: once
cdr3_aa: CASSTRPWEKLFF
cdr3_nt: TGCGCCAGCAGCACGAGACCCTGGGAGAAACTGTTTTTT